Shown below are 5 T cell receptor beta chains from a single sample sequenced in a study of blood T cell repertoires in COVID-19. Profiling relied on immunoSEQ multiplex PCR, and the TCRdb table lists in-frame clones only, not all of them. The repertoire holds more than 70,000 clones, 80% to 90% seen once, with 8% to 10% in the top ten. The sequenced sample was peripheral blood. These receptors came from a man aged 50-60 years with acute or convalescent COVID-19.

This clone occurred once. The gene calls are TRBV2 and TRBJ1-4, with 9 nucleotides matching TRBD1. The germline gives CDR1 SNHLY, CDR2 FYNNEI. J gave up 3 bases and V 5 bases, and 7 bases lay outside the gene matches. CDR3 length equals 16 residues. The CDR3 loop reads CASSRNRGQANEKLFF. The CDR3 nucleotides are TGTGCCAGCAGTCGAAACAGGGGGCAGGCTAATGAAAAACTGTTTTTT.

As for this clone: At one of its ends the junction is not consistent with the germline gene, which may arise from a read error. This chain joins TRBV7-7 and TRBJ2-5; 10 nucleotides agree with TRBD2. The CDR3 is 16 amino acids. Germline assignment: CDR1 SSHAT and CDR2 FNYEAQ (reference sequence). CDR3 loop: CASSLGVAGGQETQYF. CDR3 nucleotides: TGTGCTAGCAGCTTAGGGGTAGCGGGGGGCCAAGAGACCCAGTACTTC.

The sample holds one count of this clone. This rearrangement joins TRBV19 to TRBJ2-3; TRBD2 aligns across 9 bases. Germline lookup yields CDR1 LNHDA and CDR2 SQIVND (reference sequence). The CDR3 loop spans 16 amino acids. The V and J ends lost 5 bases and 7 bases, in that order; junction bases with no gene match: 13. The CDR3 region is CASSPTLTSGFHTQYF. The CDR3 nucleotides read TGTGCCAGTAGTCCCACCCTTACTAGCGGGTTTCATACGCAGTATTTT.

CDR3 nucleotide sequence: TGTGCCAGCAGCTCCAGGGGGGCCGGAGAGACCCAGTACTTC. Translated: CASSSRGAGETQYF. The chain couples TRBV9 to TRBJ2-5, with D perhaps TRBD1 (7 bases). Germline CDR1 SGDLS, CDR2 YYNGEE. Trimming took 4 bases from V and 4 from J, leaving 14 bases between them. This CDR3 comprises 14 residues.

The chain couples TRBV9 to TRBJ2-3, with 13 bases fitting TRBD2. V was clipped by 4 bases and J by 5 bases; unmatched bases: 7. This CDR3 has 16 residues. CDR1 SGDLS and CDR2 YYNGEE come from the germline V gene. CDR3 sequence (DNA): TGTGCCAGCAGCAAGACTAGCGGGGGGAATAAAGATACGCAGTATTTT. It codes for CASSKTSGGNKDTQYF.